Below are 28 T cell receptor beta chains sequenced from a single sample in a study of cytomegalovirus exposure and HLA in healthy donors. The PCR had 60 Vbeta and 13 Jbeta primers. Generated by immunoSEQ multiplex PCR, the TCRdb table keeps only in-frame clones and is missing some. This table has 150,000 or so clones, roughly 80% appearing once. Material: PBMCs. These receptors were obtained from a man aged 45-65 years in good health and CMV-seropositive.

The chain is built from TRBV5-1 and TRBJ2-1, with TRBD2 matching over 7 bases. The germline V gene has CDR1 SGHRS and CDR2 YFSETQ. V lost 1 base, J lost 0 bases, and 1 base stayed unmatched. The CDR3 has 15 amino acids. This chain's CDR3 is CASSLREVSYNEQFF. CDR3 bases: TGCGCCAGCAGCTTGCGGGAGGTCTCCTACAATGAGCAGTTCTTC.

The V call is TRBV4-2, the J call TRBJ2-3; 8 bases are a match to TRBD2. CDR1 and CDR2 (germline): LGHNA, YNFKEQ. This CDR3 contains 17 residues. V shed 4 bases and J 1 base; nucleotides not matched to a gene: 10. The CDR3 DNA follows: TGTGCCAGCAGCCCAGGACTAGCCCAAGCGGGCACAGATACGCAGTATTTT. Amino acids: CASSPGLAQAGTDTQYF.

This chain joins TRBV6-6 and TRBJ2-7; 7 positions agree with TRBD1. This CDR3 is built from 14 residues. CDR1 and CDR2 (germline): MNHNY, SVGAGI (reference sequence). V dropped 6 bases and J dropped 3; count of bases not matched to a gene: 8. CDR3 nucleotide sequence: TGTGCCAGCAGCCGCACAGGGGCGGACTACGAGCAGTACTTC. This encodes CASSRTGADYEQYF.

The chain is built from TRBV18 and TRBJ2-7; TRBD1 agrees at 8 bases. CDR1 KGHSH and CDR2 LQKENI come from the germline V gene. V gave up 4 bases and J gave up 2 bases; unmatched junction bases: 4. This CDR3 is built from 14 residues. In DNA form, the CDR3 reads TGTGCCAGCTCACTGGGACAGGCTCCCTACGAGCAGTACTTC. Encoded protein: CASSLGQAPYEQYF.

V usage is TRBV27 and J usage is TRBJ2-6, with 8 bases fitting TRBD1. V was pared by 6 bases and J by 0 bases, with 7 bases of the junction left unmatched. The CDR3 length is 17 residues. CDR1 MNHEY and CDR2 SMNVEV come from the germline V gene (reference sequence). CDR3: CASSRGLGSSGANVLTF. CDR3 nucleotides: TGTGCCAGCAGCAGGGGGCTTGGAAGCTCTGGGGCCAACGTCCTGACTTTC.

CDR3 protein: CASSEEASASYEQYF. As DNA, the CDR3 is TGTGCCAGCAGTGAAGAGGCTAGCGCATCCTACGAGCAGTACTTC. The chain carries TRBV6-1 and TRBJ2-7; D might be TRBD2 (6 bases). Germline-derived CDR1 and CDR2 are MNHNS and SASEGT. V dropped 1 base and J dropped 1 base, with 11 bases sitting between them. This CDR3 contains 15 residues.

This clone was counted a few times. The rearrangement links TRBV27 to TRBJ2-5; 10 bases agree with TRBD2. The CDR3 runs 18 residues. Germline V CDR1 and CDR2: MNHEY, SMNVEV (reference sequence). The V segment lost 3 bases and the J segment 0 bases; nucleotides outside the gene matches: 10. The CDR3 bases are TGTGCCAGCAGTTTTCTGGCTAGCGGGAGAGGGTACCAAGAGACCCAGTACTTC. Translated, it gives CASSFLASGRGYQETQYF.

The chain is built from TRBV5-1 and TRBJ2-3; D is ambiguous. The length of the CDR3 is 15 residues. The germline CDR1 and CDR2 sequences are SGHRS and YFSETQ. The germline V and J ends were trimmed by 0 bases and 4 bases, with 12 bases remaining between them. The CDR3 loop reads CASSLGGSLADTQYF. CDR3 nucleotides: TGCGCCAGCAGCTTGGGAGGTAGCTTAGCAGATACGCAGTATTTT.

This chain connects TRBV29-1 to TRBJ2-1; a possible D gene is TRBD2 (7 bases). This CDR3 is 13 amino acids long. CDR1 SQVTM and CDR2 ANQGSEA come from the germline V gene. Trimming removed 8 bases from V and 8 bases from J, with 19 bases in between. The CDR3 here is CSQARGAGDEQFF. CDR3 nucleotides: TGCAGCCAAGCCCGGGGGGCTGGTGATGAGCAGTTCTTC.

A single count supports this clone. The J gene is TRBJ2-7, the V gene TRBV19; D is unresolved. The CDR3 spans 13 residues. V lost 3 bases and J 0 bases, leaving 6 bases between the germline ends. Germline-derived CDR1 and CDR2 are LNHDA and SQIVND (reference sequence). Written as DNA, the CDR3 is TGTGCCAGTAGTATTCAGTCCTCCTACGAGCAGTACTTC. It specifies CASSIQSSYEQYF. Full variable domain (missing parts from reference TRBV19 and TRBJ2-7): DGGITQSPKYLFRKEGQNVTLSCEQNLNHDAMYWYRQDPGQGLRLIYYSQIVNDFQKGDIAEGYSVSREKKESFPLTVTSAQKNPTAFYLCASSIQSSYEQYFGPGTRLTVT.

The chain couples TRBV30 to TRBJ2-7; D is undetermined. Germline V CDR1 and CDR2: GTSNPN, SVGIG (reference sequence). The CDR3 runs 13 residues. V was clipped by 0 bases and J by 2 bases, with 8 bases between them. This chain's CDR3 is CAWSVRSTYEQYF. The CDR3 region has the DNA TGTGCCTGGAGTGTACGGTCCACCTACGAGCAGTACTTC.

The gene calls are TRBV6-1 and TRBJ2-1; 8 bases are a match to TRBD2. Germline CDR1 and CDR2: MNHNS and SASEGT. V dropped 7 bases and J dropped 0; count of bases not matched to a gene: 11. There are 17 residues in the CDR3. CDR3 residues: CASIQARTSYSYNEQFF. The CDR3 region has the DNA TGTGCCAGCATTCAAGCCCGGACTAGCTACTCCTACAATGAGCAGTTCTTC.

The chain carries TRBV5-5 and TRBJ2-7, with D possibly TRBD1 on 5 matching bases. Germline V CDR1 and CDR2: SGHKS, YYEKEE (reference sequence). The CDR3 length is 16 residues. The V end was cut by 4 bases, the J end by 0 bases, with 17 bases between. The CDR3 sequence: CASSPGPGIPSYEQYF. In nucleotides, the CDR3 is TGTGCCAGCAGCCCCGGTCCAGGGATTCCCTCCTACGAGCAGTACTTC.

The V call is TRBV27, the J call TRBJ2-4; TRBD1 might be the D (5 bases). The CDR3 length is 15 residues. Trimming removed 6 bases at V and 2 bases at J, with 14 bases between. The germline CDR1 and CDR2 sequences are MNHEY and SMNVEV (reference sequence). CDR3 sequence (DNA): TGTGCCAGCAGCCCCGACAGCCTGACCAAAAACATTCAGTACTTC. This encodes CASSPDSLTKNIQYF.

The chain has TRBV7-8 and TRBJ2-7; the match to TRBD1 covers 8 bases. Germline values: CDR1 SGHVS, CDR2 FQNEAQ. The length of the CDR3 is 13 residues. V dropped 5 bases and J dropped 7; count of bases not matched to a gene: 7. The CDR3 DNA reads TGTGCCAGCAGCATAAATACAGGGGGAGAGCAGTACTTC. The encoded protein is CASSINTGGEQYF.

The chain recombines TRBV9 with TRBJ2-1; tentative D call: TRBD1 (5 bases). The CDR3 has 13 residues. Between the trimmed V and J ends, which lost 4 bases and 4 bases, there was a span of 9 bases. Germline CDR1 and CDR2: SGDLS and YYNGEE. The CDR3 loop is CASSPRQYNEQFF. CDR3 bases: TGTGCCAGCAGCCCCCGACAGTACAATGAGCAGTTCTTC.

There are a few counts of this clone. CDR3 loop: CASRKSLNTEAFF. The CDR3 nucleotides read TGTGCCAGCAGAAAGAGCTTAAACACTGAAGCTTTCTTT. The chain employs TRBV5-8 and TRBJ1-1; D gene uncertain. Germline lookup yields CDR1 SGHTS and CDR2 YDEGEE. This CDR3 spans 13 amino acids. V dropped 5 bases and J dropped 2 bases, with 10 bases sitting between them.

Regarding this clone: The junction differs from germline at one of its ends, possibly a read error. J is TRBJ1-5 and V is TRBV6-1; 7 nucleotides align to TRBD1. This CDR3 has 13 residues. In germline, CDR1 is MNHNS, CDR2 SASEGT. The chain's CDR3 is CAISRDSGQPQHF. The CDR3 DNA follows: TGTGCCATCAGTAGGGACAGCGGTCAGCCCCAGCATTTT.

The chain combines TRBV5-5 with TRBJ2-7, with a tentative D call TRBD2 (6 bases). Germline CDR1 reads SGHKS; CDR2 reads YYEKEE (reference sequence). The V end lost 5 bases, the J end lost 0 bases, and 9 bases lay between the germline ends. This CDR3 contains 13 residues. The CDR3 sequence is CASSLAYSYEQYF. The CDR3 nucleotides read TGTGCCAGCAGTCTAGCGTACTCCTACGAGCAGTACTTC.

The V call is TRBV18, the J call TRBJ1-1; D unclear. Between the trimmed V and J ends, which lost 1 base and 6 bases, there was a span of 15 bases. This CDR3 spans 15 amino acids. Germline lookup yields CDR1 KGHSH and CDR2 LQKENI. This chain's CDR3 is CASSPLVSGSAEAFF. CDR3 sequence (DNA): TGTGCCAGCTCACCACTGGTTAGTGGGAGCGCTGAAGCTTTCTTT.

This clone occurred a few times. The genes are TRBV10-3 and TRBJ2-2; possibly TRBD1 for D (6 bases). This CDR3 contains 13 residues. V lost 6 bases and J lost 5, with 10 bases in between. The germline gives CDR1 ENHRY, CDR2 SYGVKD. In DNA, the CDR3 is TGTGCCATCAGGCAACAGGGAACCGGGGAGCTGTTTTTT. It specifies CAIRQQGTGELFF.

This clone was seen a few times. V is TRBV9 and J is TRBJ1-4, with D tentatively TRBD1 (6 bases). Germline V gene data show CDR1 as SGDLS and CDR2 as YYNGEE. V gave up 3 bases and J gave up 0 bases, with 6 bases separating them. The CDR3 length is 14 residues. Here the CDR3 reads CASSGTATNEKLFF. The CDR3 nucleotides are TGTGCCAGCAGCGGGACAGCAACTAATGAAAAACTGTTTTTT.

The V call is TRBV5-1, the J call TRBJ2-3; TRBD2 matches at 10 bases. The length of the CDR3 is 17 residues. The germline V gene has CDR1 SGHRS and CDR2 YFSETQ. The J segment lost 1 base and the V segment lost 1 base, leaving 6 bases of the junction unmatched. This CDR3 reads CASSLQTSGTRTDTQYF. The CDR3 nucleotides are TGCGCCAGCAGCTTGCAAACTAGCGGGACGCGCACAGATACGCAGTATTTT.

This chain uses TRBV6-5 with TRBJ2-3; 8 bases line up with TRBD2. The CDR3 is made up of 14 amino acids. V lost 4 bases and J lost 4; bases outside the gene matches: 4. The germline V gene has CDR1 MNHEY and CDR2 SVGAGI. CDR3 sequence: CASSLREESDTQYF. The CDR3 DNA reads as TGTGCCAGCAGTTTGCGGGAGGAATCAGATACGCAGTATTTT.

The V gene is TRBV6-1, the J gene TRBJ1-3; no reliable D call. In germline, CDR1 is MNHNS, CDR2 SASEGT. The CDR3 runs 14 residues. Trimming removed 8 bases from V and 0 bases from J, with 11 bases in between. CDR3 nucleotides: TGTGCCAGCCAATTATTAGACTCTGGAAACACCATATATTTT. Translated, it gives CASQLLDSGNTIYF.

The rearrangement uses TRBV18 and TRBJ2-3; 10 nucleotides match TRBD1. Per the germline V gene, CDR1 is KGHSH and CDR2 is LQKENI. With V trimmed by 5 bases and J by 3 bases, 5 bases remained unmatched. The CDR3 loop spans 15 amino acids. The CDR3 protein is CASSYGQGGTDTQYF. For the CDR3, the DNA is TGTGCCAGCTCATACGGACAGGGGGGGACAGATACGCAGTATTTT. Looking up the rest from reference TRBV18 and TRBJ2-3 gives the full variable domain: NAGVMQNPRHLVRRRGQEARLRCSPMKGHSHVYWYRQLPEEGLKFMVYLQKENIIDESGMPKERFSAEFPKEGPSILRIQQVVRGDSAAYFCASSYGQGGTDTQYFGPGTRLTVL.

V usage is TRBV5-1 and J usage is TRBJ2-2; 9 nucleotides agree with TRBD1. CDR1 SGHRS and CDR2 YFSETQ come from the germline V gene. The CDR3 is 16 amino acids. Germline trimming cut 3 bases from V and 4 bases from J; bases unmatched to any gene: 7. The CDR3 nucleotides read TGCGCCAGCAGCTCCGACGGGACAGGGTCCACCGGGGAGCTGTTTTTT. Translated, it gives CASSSDGTGSTGELFF.

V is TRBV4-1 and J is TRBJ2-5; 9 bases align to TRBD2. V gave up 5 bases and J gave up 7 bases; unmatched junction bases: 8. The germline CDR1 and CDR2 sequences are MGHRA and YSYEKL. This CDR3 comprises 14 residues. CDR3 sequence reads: CASSSLTSGGTQYF. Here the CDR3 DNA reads TGCGCCAGCAGCTCCCTGACTAGCGGTGGGACCCAGTACTTC.